The 11 T cell receptor beta chains below all came from one sample that was sequenced in a study of early stage breast cancer tumors. TCRdb keeps only in-frame clones here, not all; method: immunoSEQ multiplex PCR. The sample carries 30,000 or so clones, around three quarters recorded once. The material sequenced was blood. The receptors derive from a person aged 45 to 59 with breast cancer.

This clone occurred once. The chain recombines TRBV9 with TRBJ2-3, with 14 nucleotides matching TRBD2. The V segment lost 4 bases and the J segment 5 bases; nucleotides outside the gene matches: 12. Germline CDR1 SGDLS, CDR2 YYNGEE. CDR3 length: 18 residues. The CDR3 bases are TGTGCCAGCAGCTCCCCCGGGACTAGCGGGAGAGTAGGAGATACGCAGTATTTT. This codes for CASSSPGTSGRVGDTQYF.

The rearrangement uses TRBV15 and TRBJ2-7, with 8 bases that match TRBD2. V was pared by 3 bases and J by 3 bases, with 7 bases of the junction left unmatched. CDR3 length: 15 amino acids. Per germline, CDR1 LNHNV and CDR2 YYDKDF (reference sequence). The CDR3 bases are TGTGCCACCAGCAGGGCCGGGACTAGGGGCTACGAGCAGTACTTC. Encoded protein: CATSRAGTRGYEQYF.

The chain joins TRBV19 to TRBJ2-7; TRBD1 matches 8 bases. The CDR3 runs 11 residues. Per the germline V gene, CDR1 is LNHDA and CDR2 is SQIVND (reference sequence). With 8 bases clipped from V and 4 bases from J, the junction kept 1 base outside the gene matches. This chain's CDR3 is CASRTGYEQYF. The CDR3 DNA follows: TGTGCCAGTCGGACAGGGTACGAGCAGTACTTC. Complete variable domain (other parts from reference TRBV19 and TRBJ2-7): DGGITQSPKYLFRKEGQNVTLSCEQNLNHDAMYWYRQDPGQGLRLIYYSQIVNDFQKGDIAEGYSVSREKKESFPLTVTSAQKNPTAFYLCASRTGYEQYFGPGTRLTVT.

V usage is TRBV21-1 and J usage is TRBJ2-5; the tabulated D call, TRBD2, remains unverified against the DNA. TRBV21-1 constitutes a pseudogene. The CDR3 has 21 amino acids. CDR3 sequence (DNA): TGTGCCAGCAGCAAAGAGACGGGAGCCGGGACTGGACTTTATTCGGGGGAGACCCAGTACTTC. This translates into CASSKETGAGTGLYSGETQYF.

The chain links TRBV15 to TRBJ2-5; possibly TRBD2 for D (6 bases). V lost 2 bases, J lost 7 bases, and 20 bases lay in between. In germline, CDR1 is LNHNV, CDR2 YYDKDF (reference sequence). The CDR3 has 16 residues. CDR3 protein: CATSRNNAGGWVTQYF. In DNA, the CDR3 is TGTGCCACCAGCAGAAATAACGCCGGGGGTTGGGTGACCCAGTACTTC.

V and J are TRBV27 and TRBJ1-1, with TRBD1 matching 12 bases. This CDR3 spans 15 amino acids. V gave up 3 bases and J gave up 7 bases; unmatched junction bases: 6. From germline, CDR1 is MNHEY and CDR2 SMNVEV (reference sequence). CDR3 residues: CASSLGQGARSEAFF. DNA for the CDR3: TGTGCCAGCAGTTTGGGACAGGGGGCGAGGAGTGAAGCTTTCTTT.

This clone was detected once. The CDR3 region is CASSSPWGANTGELFF. CDR3 bases: TGTGCCAGCAGCTCTCCTTGGGGGGCGAACACCGGGGAGCTGTTTTTT. The chain links TRBV7-9 to TRBJ2-2; tentative D call: TRBD2 (6 bases). V was pared by 4 bases and J by 0 bases, with 12 bases between. Germline V gives CDR1 SEHNR, CDR2 FQNEAQ (reference sequence). There are 16 residues in the CDR3.

V usage is TRBV7-6 and J usage is TRBJ2-3; TRBD2 matches at 7 bases. V was pared by 4 bases and J by 11 bases, with 15 bases of the junction left unmatched. The germline V gene encodes CDR1 SGHVS and CDR2 FNYEAQ. The CDR3 spans 15 residues. The CDR3 bases are TGTGCCAGCAGCTCCGAGGGAGGGGCCGTAGTAGGGCAGTATTTT. This translates into CASSSEGGAVVGQYF.

This clone was picked up a small number of times. The chain combines TRBV4-1 with TRBJ2-1, with TRBD1 matching 9 bases. Germline values: CDR1 MGHRA, CDR2 YSYEKL. This CDR3 is built from 16 residues. The trim removed 4 bases at V and 6 bases at J, leaving 10 bases unmatched. The CDR3 DNA is TGCGCCAGCAGCCCCCTCCGGGACAGGGTTGGCAATGAGCAGTTCTTC. Translation gives CASSPLRDRVGNEQFF.

The chain employs TRBV7-8 and TRBJ1-4; 7 nucleotides line up with TRBD1. Germline V gene sequence: CDR1 SGHVS, CDR2 FQNEAQ. With V trimmed by 1 base and J by 7 bases, 6 bases remained unmatched. The CDR3 loop spans 15 amino acids. The CDR3 DNA follows: TGTGCCAGCAGCTTAGGGAGGACAGGCGCTGAAAAACTGTTTTTT. It specifies CASSLGRTGAEKLFF. The variable domain in full, completed from reference TRBV7-8 and TRBJ1-4, reads GAGVSQSPRYKVAKRGQDVALRCDPISGHVSLFWYQQALGQGPEFLTYFQNEAQLDKSGLPSDRFFAERPEGSVSTLKIQRTQQEDSAVYLCASSLGRTGAEKLFFGSGTQLSVL.

The CDR3 DNA sequence: TGTGCCAGCAGCTCAGAGAGGCTAGCTGCCAACACCGGGGAGCTGTTTTTT. It specifies CASSSERLAANTGELFF. The rearrangement joins TRBV7-9 to TRBJ2-2, with D possibly being TRBD2 (5 bases). Trimming shortened V by 4 bases and J by 2 bases, and 17 bases separated the two germline ends. This CDR3 contains 17 residues. The germline V gene encodes CDR1 SEHNR and CDR2 FQNEAQ (reference sequence).